This T cell receptor (beta chain) was sequenced during a study of cytomegalovirus exposure and HLA in healthy donors. General study points: The presence/absence work took it that sequencing depth was about the same across donors. Several of the most significant clusters appeared linked to common viral pathogens, based on a later analysis. Per published reports, the classifier diagnosed cytomegalovirus status with high specificity and sensitivity.

Donors were nominally healthy when sampled, though unrecorded immune exposures were likely. Per germline, CDR1 MDHEN and CDR2 SYDVKM. The CDR3 has 19 amino acids. With V trimmed by 2 bases and J by 7 bases, 17 bases remained unmatched. Use of 60 Vbeta and 13 Jbeta primers characterized the PCR. Data came from immunoSEQ multiplex PCR; TCRdb stores just in-frame clones and leaves some out. Among more than 150,000 clones listed, over 70% were seen once. On this clone: Antigen unknown.

The sequencing input was PBMCs. This clonotype originated in a man younger than 30 in good health and CMV-seronegative. This chain links TRBV28 with TRBJ2-1; TRBD2 agrees at 10 bases. The CDR3 region is CASSLLGVLAGDPGNEQFF. The CDR3 DNA reads TGTGCCAGCAGTTTACTAGGAGTGCTAGCGGGAGATCCGGGTAATGAGCAGTTCTTC. The whole variable domain, remainder taken from reference TRBV28 and TRBJ2-1, is DVKVTQSSRYLVKRTGEKVFLECVQDMDHENMFWYRQDPGLGLRLIYFSYDVKMKEKGDIPEGYSVSREKKERFSLILESASTNQTSMYLCASSLLGVLAGDPGNEQFFGPGTRLTVL.